These 18 T cell receptor beta chains were all obtained from the same sample, sequenced in a study of blood T cells in healthy people across ages. Using a J-beta primer mix together with a sample-barcoded 5' primer, a second PCR was run for about 6 to 12 cycles. TCRdb re-derived calls from the 5' RACE reads in MiXCR, one entry per CDR3 protein. The sample includes 1.5 million to 1.8 million distinct CDR3 sequences, less than 45% seen only once; the top ten take less than 5%. The sequencing sample was made of blood. Receptors were obtained from a woman younger than 30 in good health.

This clonotype was seen only a few times. The rearrangement links TRBV6-1 to TRBJ2-7, with D perhaps matching TRBD1 or TRBD2 (5 bases each). Trimming shortened V by 4 bases and J by 2 bases, and 18 bases separated the two germline ends. The CDR3 spans 16 residues. Looked up from germline, CDR1 is MNHNS and CDR2 is SASEGT. Written as DNA, the CDR3 is TGTGCCAGCAGTGGAAGAGGTGAGGGGTCCGCCTACGAGCAGTACTTC. Translation: CASSGRGEGSAYEQYF.

This clonotype was detected only a few times. The chain couples TRBV24-1 to TRBJ1-1; the D is unclear. This CDR3 is built from 13 residues. Trimming stripped 5 bases from V and 4 bases from J, with 10 bases between. Germline V gene data show CDR1 as KGHDR and CDR2 as SFDVKD. The CDR3 sequence is CATSVGVGTEAFF. The CDR3 bases are TGTGCCACCAGTGTCGGGGTGGGCACTGAAGCTTTCTTT.

There are many counts of this clonotype. The chain uses TRBV5-1 and TRBJ2-7; D gene ambiguous. Trimming shortened V by 4 bases and J by 3 bases, and 11 bases separated the two germline ends. The CDR3 extends over 13 amino acids. Germline-derived CDR1 and CDR2 are SGHRS and YFSETQ. The DNA for the CDR3 is TGCGCCAGCAGCGAACCAAGTTTCTACGAGCAGTACTTC. Translating gives CASSEPSFYEQYF. Full variable domain (remainder filled in from reference TRBV5-1 and TRBJ2-7): KAGVTQTPRYLIKTRGQQVTLSCSPISGHRSVSWYQQTPGQGLQFLFEYFSETQRNKGNFPGRFSGRQFSNSRSEMNVSTLELGDSALYLCASSEPSFYEQYFGPGTRLTVT.

In this sample, this clonotype turned up a few times. The V call is TRBV11-2, the J call TRBJ2-1; a possible D gene is TRBD2 (5 bases). V shed 5 bases and J shed 6 bases, with 11 bases lying between them. From germline, CDR1 is SGHAT and CDR2 FQNNGV. CDR3 size: 13 residues. As DNA, the CDR3 is TGTGCCAGCAGCCCCGGACTGTTCAATGAGCAGTTCTTC. Amino acid sequence: CASSPGLFNEQFF.

This clonotype has more than one count but fewer than ten. The chain has TRBV29-1 and TRBJ2-3; 7 bases fit TRBD1. The length of the CDR3 is 13 residues. With V trimmed by 6 bases and J by 2 bases, 5 bases remained unmatched. Germline-derived CDR1 and CDR2 are SQVTM and ANQGSEA. DNA of the CDR3: TGCAGCGTGGAGACAGGGCCCACAGATACGCAGTATTTT. Its translation is CSVETGPTDTQYF.

In its sample, this clonotype was seen many times. The CDR3 loop is CASSPSRGSYEQYF. The DNA for the CDR3 is TGTGCCAGCAGCCCGAGCAGGGGATCCTACGAGCAGTACTTC. The chain carries TRBV13 and TRBJ2-7; tentatively, D is TRBD1 (6 bases). The CDR3 extends over 14 amino acids. Looked up from germline, CDR1 is PRHDT and CDR2 is FYEKMQ (reference sequence). The V gene lost 5 bases and the J gene lost 1 base, with 12 bases spanning the gap.

This clonotype was picked up a small number of times. The chain uses TRBV24-1 and TRBJ2-5; D gene unclear. The CDR3 covers 14 residues. With 1 base removed from V and 3 bases from J, the gap between germline ends came to 8 bases. Germline loops: CDR1 KGHDR, CDR2 SFDVKD. The CDR3 spells CATSDFGGEETQYF. The CDR3 region has the DNA TGTGCCACCAGTGATTTTGGCGGAGAAGAGACCCAGTACTTC.

The CDR3: CASSVESAEHSYEQYF. DNA for the CDR3: TGTGCCAGCAGCGTAGAATCAGCGGAACACTCCTACGAGCAGTACTTC. The chain joins TRBV9 to TRBJ2-7, with D tentatively TRBD2 (5 bases). Trimming took off 0 bases at V and 0 bases at J, with 13 bases between the two ends. The CDR3 is 16 amino acids. Germline V CDR1 and CDR2: SGDLS, YYNGEE.

This clonotype was seen at least ten times. The chain combines TRBV29-1 with TRBJ2-1, with D perhaps TRBD2 (5 bases). Germline values: CDR1 SQVTM, CDR2 ANQGSEA. Trimming took off 4 bases at V and 0 bases at J, with 7 bases between the two ends. The CDR3 consists of 13 residues. Here the CDR3 DNA reads TGCAGCGTTGCGGGGATCTCCTACAATGAGCAGTTCTTC. Residues: CSVAGISYNEQFF.

V usage is TRBV12-3 or TRBV12-4 and J usage is TRBJ1-2; perhaps TRBD1 as D (6 bases). V lost 3 bases to trimming and J lost 12 bases, with 11 bases between them. CDR3 size: 11 residues. CDR3 protein: CASSFGAGDTF. CDR3 nucleotide sequence: TGTGCCAGCAGTTTTGGGGCAGGGGACACCTTC.

The gene calls are TRBV19 and TRBJ2-7, with 8 bases lining up with TRBD2. CDR1 and CDR2 (germline): LNHDA, SQIVND (reference sequence). V was clipped by 10 bases and J by 7 bases; unmatched bases: 15. The CDR3 contains 14 residues. The chain's CDR3 is CATSPVAGHNEQYF. CDR3 sequence (DNA): TGTGCCACCTCACCTGTAGCGGGGCATAATGAGCAGTACTTC.

V and J are TRBV28 and TRBJ1-2; a weak D match, TRBD1 (6 bases). V was pared by 5 bases and J by 8 bases, with 18 bases between. The CDR3 runs to 14 residues. From germline, CDR1 is MDHEN and CDR2 SYDVKM. CDR3 in DNA: TGTGCCAGCAGTCCAACGAGGGGGGGAAGAGGCTACACCTTC. It specifies CASSPTRGGRGYTF.

The chain combines TRBV9 with TRBJ1-6, with a possible D match to TRBD1 (5 bases). The V gene lost 0 bases and the J gene lost 5 bases, with 9 bases spanning the gap. The germline CDR1 and CDR2 sequences are SGDLS and YYNGEE. This CDR3 spans 15 amino acids. The CDR3 DNA reads as TGTGCCAGCAGCGTAGTCGGGGCAAATAATTCACCCCTCCACTTT. It is translated as CASSVVGANNSPLHF.

V gene TRBV27 combines with J gene TRBJ2-3; 10 bases map to TRBD2. The germline V gene has CDR1 MNHEY and CDR2 SMNVEV (reference sequence). The ends lost 5 bases at V and 5 bases at J; junction bases unmatched: 4. The CDR3 loop spans 14 amino acids. In nucleotides, the CDR3 is TGTGCCAGCAGTGAGGCTAGCGGGGGAGATACGCAGTATTTT. It translates to CASSEASGGDTQYF.

This clonotype was picked up one time. This chain links TRBV11-2 with TRBJ2-4; maybe TRBD2 (5 bases). The J call is in doubt because the DNA end fits TRBJ2-7 better. The germline V gene has CDR1 SGHAT and CDR2 FQNNGV. This CDR3 has 15 amino acids. In nucleotides, the CDR3 is TGTGCCAGCAGCTTAGAGTTTAGCGCAAATTACGAGCAGTACTTC. As protein: CASSLEFSANYEQYF.

This clonotype was counted once. The gene calls are TRBV28 and TRBJ2-5; the match to TRBD1 covers 7 bases. V trimming: 8 bases; J trimming: 4 bases; junction bases outside the gene matches: 10. The CDR3 is 14 amino acids. Germline lookup yields CDR1 MDHEN and CDR2 SYDVKM. The CDR3 loop is CASRDREGAETQYF. CDR3 DNA sequence: TGTGCCAGCCGTGACAGGGAAGGAGCAGAGACCCAGTACTTC.

Regarding this clonotype: Germline is not matched at one junction end, which may reflect a read error. The chain recombines TRBV5-1 with TRBJ2-7; D unclear. Germline V gene sequence: CDR1 SGHRS, CDR2 YFSETQ. The CDR3 totals 11 residues. The CDR3 region is CAGSFGLEQYF. CDR3 sequence (DNA): TGCGCCGGCAGCTTCGGGCTCGAGCAGTACTTC.

This clonotype was counted between two and nine times. The genes are TRBV20-1 and TRBJ2-1; D unclear. Per the germline V gene, CDR1 is DFQATT and CDR2 is SNEGSKA (reference sequence). The CDR3 is 12 residues long. Trimming removed 0 bases at V and 10 bases at J, with 10 bases between. This CDR3 is CSAREVGAEQFF. DNA for the CDR3: TGCAGTGCTAGAGAGGTTGGCGCCGAGCAGTTCTTC.